Shown below are 12 T cell receptor beta chains from a single sample sequenced in a study of cytomegalovirus exposure and HLA in healthy donors. The study ran its PCR with 60 Vbeta and 13 Jbeta primers. Profiling relied on immunoSEQ multiplex PCR, and the TCRdb table lists in-frame clones only, not all of them. This sample's clone table lists 130,000 or so clones. The sequencing input was PBMCs. These receptors originate from a woman in her sixties or seventies in good health and CMV-seronegative.

The chain employs TRBV2 and TRBJ2-3, with 11 bases identical to TRBD2. CDR1 is SNHLY, CDR2 FYNNEI, per germline. The V and J ends lost 10 bases and 4 bases, in that order; junction bases with no gene match: 10. The CDR3 has 15 amino acids. The CDR3 coding sequence is TGTGCCACCCTCCCCAGGGGACTAGCGGCAGATACGCAGTATTTT. Amino acid sequence: CATLPRGLAADTQYF.

The J gene is TRBJ2-3, the V gene TRBV2, with 8 bases aligning to TRBD2. The CDR3 has 17 residues. Germline CDR1 SNHLY, CDR2 FYNNEI. Trimming at V came to 4 bases and at J to 2 bases, leaving 11 bases not matched to a gene. DNA for the CDR3: TGTGCCAGCAGTGTCCCACTGAGCGGGGGCCCCACAGATACGCAGTATTTT. Translating gives CASSVPLSGGPTDTQYF.

J is TRBJ2-2 and V is TRBV4-2, with 16 bases identical to TRBD2. The V gene's germline CDR1 is LGHNA and CDR2 YNFKEQ. The CDR3 spans 18 residues. Germline trimming cut 2 bases from V and 4 bases from J; bases unmatched to any gene: 4. As DNA, the CDR3 is TGTGCCAGCAGCCAACCGGGACTAGCGGGGGGGCCCACCGGGGAGCTGTTTTTT. Its translation: CASSQPGLAGGPTGELFF.

V is TRBV5-4 and J is TRBJ1-1; D gene uncertain. CDR1 is SGHNT and CDR2 is YYREEE in the germline V gene (reference sequence). V lost 2 bases and J lost 4, with 9 bases in between. The CDR3 contains 13 residues. The CDR3 loop reads CASSFPAGTEAFF. The DNA of the CDR3 is TGTGCCAGCAGCTTCCCGGCGGGCACTGAAGCTTTCTTT.

This chain connects TRBV5-6 to TRBJ1-5; no clear D gene. The CDR3 covers 12 residues. V gave up 2 bases and J gave up 4 bases, with 4 bases separating them. The germline CDR1 and CDR2 sequences are SGHDT and YYEEEE. Here the CDR3 DNA reads TGTGCCAGCAGCTTCCCTAATCAGCCCCAGCATTTT. It encodes CASSFPNQPQHF.

The gene calls are TRBV5-1 and TRBJ2-3; D might be TRBD1 (6 bases). Germline lookup yields CDR1 SGHRS and CDR2 YFSETQ. The CDR3 consists of 15 residues. Between the trimmed V and J ends, which lost 5 bases and 2 bases, there was a span of 15 bases. The CDR3 protein is CASSRDTSTTDTQYF. DNA for the CDR3: TGCGCCAGCAGTAGGGACACATCTACCACAGATACGCAGTATTTT.

To note about this clone: A junction end diverges from the germline sequence, so it may reflect a read error. V is TRBV11-2 and J is TRBJ2-5, with no clear D. The CDR3 totals 13 residues. Per germline, CDR1 SGHAT and CDR2 FQNNGV. The CDR3 DNA reads TGTGCCAGCAGCTTAGGGCTAGAACAACCCTGGGACTTC. It encodes CASSLGLEQPWDF. Complete variable domain (other parts from reference TRBV11-2 and TRBJ2-5): EAGVAQSPRYKIIEKRQSVAFWCNPISGHATLYWYQQILGQGPKLLIQFQNNGVVDDSQLPKDRFSAERLKGVDSTLKIQPAKLEDSAVYLCASSLGLEQPWDFGPGTRLLVL.

The chain employs TRBV12-5 and TRBJ2-1; 7 bases line up with TRBD1. Losses at the gene ends were 7 bases for V and 3 bases for J; bases not matched to a gene: 3. The germline gives CDR1 LGHNT, CDR2 FRNRAP. This CDR3 is 13 amino acids long. CDR3: CASVRTGYNEQFF. Written as DNA, the CDR3 is TGTGCTAGTGTTAGGACAGGCTACAATGAGCAGTTCTTC.

J is TRBJ1-5 and V is TRBV11-1; D is uncertain. CDR1 is SGHAT and CDR2 is FQDESV in the germline V gene (reference sequence). This CDR3 is 13 amino acids long. The V end was cut by 3 bases, the J end by 5 bases, with 8 bases between. In DNA form, the CDR3 reads TGTGCCAGCAGCTTGAACAATGATCAGCCCCAGCATTTT. Its protein is CASSLNNDQPQHF.

V and J are TRBV6-5 and TRBJ2-1; 11 nucleotides agree with TRBD2. J gave up 5 bases and V 9 bases, and 6 bases lay outside the gene matches. This CDR3 has 14 residues. Germline loops: CDR1 MNHEY, CDR2 SVGAGI. The CDR3 DNA follows: TGTGCCAGTACCACTAGCGGGAGAGACAATGAGCAGTTCTTC. Translating gives CASTTSGRDNEQFF.

The chain employs TRBV19 and TRBJ2-1; no definite D call. Germline V gene data show CDR1 as LNHDA and CDR2 as SQIVND (reference sequence). V lost 3 bases and J 8 bases, leaving 5 bases between the germline ends. This CDR3 has 11 amino acids. The CDR3 reads CASSIRYEQFF. The CDR3 region has the DNA TGTGCCAGTAGTATTCGTTATGAGCAGTTCTTC.

The CDR3: CASSLGSENTIYF. CDR3 DNA: TGCGCCAGCAGCTTGGGGTCAGAAAACACCATATATTTT. The gene calls are TRBV5-1 and TRBJ1-3; D not certain. With 0 bases removed from V and 6 bases from J, the gap between germline ends came to 7 bases. The CDR3 contains 13 residues. Germline-derived CDR1 and CDR2 are SGHRS and YFSETQ.